One sample yielded the 27 T cell receptor beta chains listed below, sequenced in a study of cytomegalovirus exposure and HLA in healthy donors. PCR amplification relied on 60 Vbeta primers (plus 13 Jbeta primers). Repertoires were generated with immunoSEQ multiplex PCR, while TCRdb's copy carries only in-frame clones and drops some. The table lists 97,000 or so clones, about 81% of them singletons, with roughly 1.4% in the top ten. Sequences were obtained from PBMCs. The receptors here all came from a man aged 40-49 years in good health and CMV-seronegative.

This chain uses TRBV5-5 with TRBJ1-2; the D gene is possibly TRBD1 (5 bases). Germline values: CDR1 SGHKS, CDR2 YYEKEE (reference sequence). The CDR3 is 15 amino acids. V lost 1 base to trimming and J lost 4 bases, with 14 bases between them. Here the CDR3 DNA reads TGTGCCAGCAGCTTGATAGGGGAAACTATCTATGGCTACACCTTC. Protein product: CASSLIGETIYGYTF.

The chain is built from TRBV6-5 and TRBJ2-7; 10 positions match TRBD1. With V trimmed by 0 bases and J by 6 bases, 8 bases remained unmatched. CDR1 is MNHEY, CDR2 SVGAGI, per germline. The CDR3 consists of 16 residues. For the CDR3, the DNA is TGTGCCAGCAGTTACTCGTCCGGGACAGGGGTAGGCGAGCAGTACTTC. This gives the protein CASSYSSGTGVGEQYF.

This chain connects TRBV7-2 to TRBJ2-1; 7 bases are shared with TRBD1. Germline values: CDR1 SGHTA, CDR2 FQGNSA. J was trimmed by 1 base and V by 1 base; bases with no gene match: 1. The length of the CDR3 is 15 residues. CDR3 sequence reads: CASSLETGSYNEQFF. In nucleotides, the CDR3 is TGTGCCAGCAGCTTAGAGACAGGGTCCTACAATGAGCAGTTCTTC.

The chain is built from TRBV4-1 and TRBJ1-2; TRBD1 matches at 8 bases. The trim removed 1 base at V and 4 bases at J, leaving 5 bases unmatched. The CDR3 has 15 residues. Germline V lookup: CDR1 MGHRA, CDR2 YSYEKL. In nucleotides, the CDR3 is TGCGCCAGCAGCCAAGGGACAGGGACAGTCTATGGCTACACCTTC. Translation gives CASSQGTGTVYGYTF.

The chain carries TRBV7-9 and TRBJ2-5; 7 positions agree with TRBD1. The CDR3 covers 14 residues. V was clipped by 2 bases and J by 5 bases; unmatched bases: 5. Germline values: CDR1 SEHNR, CDR2 FQNEAQ (reference sequence). In DNA, the CDR3 is TGTGCCAGCAGCTTAAGAGGGGGCGAGGAGACCCAGTACTTC. Translation gives CASSLRGGEETQYF.

The genes are TRBV6-5 and TRBJ2-2, with D unresolved. The CDR3 totals 15 residues. Germline V gene data show CDR1 as MNHEY and CDR2 as SVGAGI. Trimming took off 7 bases at V and 9 bases at J, with 21 bases between the two ends. The CDR3 reads CASMGGRLSNRELFF. The DNA of the CDR3 is TGTGCCAGCATGGGTGGCAGGCTTTCTAATCGGGAGCTGTTTTTT.

The chain has TRBV6-5 and TRBJ1-3; D is possibly TRBD1 (6 bases). This CDR3 spans 15 amino acids. The germline V gene encodes CDR1 MNHEY and CDR2 SVGAGI. With 2 bases removed from V and 2 bases from J, the gap between germline ends came to 10 bases. CDR3: CASSYTRGAGNTIYF. DNA for the CDR3: TGTGCCAGCAGTTACACCAGGGGTGCTGGAAACACCATATATTTT.

V usage is TRBV25-1 and J usage is TRBJ2-7, with D possibly being TRBD2 (6 bases). Germline-derived CDR1 and CDR2 are MGHDK and SYGVNS. This CDR3 region has 15 residues. V lost 3 bases and J lost 0, with 12 bases in between. CDR3 sequence reads: CASSDPGGSSYEQYF. The CDR3 DNA follows: TGTGCCAGCAGTGATCCCGGGGGAAGCTCCTACGAGCAGTACTTC.

This clone appeared once. The chain links TRBV30 to TRBJ1-1, with D possibly being TRBD1 (5 bases). The V end was cut by 7 bases, the J end by 9 bases, with 15 bases between. The germline CDR1 and CDR2 sequences are GTSNPN and SVGIG (reference sequence). The CDR3 runs 11 residues. CDR3 sequence (DNA): TGTGCCTCATACAAGGCGGGGCAAGCTTTCTTT. Translated: CASYKAGQAFF.

The V and J genes are TRBV4-1 and TRBJ2-7, with TRBD2 matching 9 bases. V dropped 0 bases and J dropped 0; count of bases not matched to a gene: 6. The CDR3 has 17 amino acids. Germline CDR1 and CDR2: MGHRA and YSYEKL. The CDR3 bases are TGCGCCAGCAGCCAAGAGCGGGGGGGAAAGGGCTCCTACGAGCAGTACTTC. Translated, it gives CASSQERGGKGSYEQYF.

The rearrangement links TRBV5-1 to TRBJ2-2; 10 bases line up with TRBD1. The length of the CDR3 is 15 residues. Looked up from germline, CDR1 is SGHRS and CDR2 is YFSETQ. The J segment lost 6 bases and the V segment lost 4 bases, leaving 6 bases of the junction unmatched. CDR3 bases: TGCGCCAGCAGCCTGACAGGGGGCTATCCCGGGGAGCTGTTTTTT. The encoded protein is CASSLTGGYPGELFF.

The chain employs TRBV19 and TRBJ1-2; 7 nucleotides line up with TRBD1. CDR3 size: 15 residues. J was trimmed by 3 bases and V by 6 bases; bases with no gene match: 10. CDR1 is LNHDA and CDR2 is SQIVND in the germline V gene (reference sequence). The CDR3 DNA sequence: TGTGCCAGTAGCACTAGGGGGCGCGCGGACTATGGCTACACCTTC. This translates into CASSTRGRADYGYTF.

The gene calls are TRBV27 and TRBJ1-2; perhaps TRBD1 as D (6 bases). V gave up 9 bases and J gave up 5 bases, with 19 bases separating them. Germline lookup yields CDR1 MNHEY and CDR2 SMNVEV (reference sequence). This CDR3 is built from 14 residues. CDR3 amino acids: CASWGSGDEYGYTF. In DNA, the CDR3 is TGTGCCAGTTGGGGTTCAGGGGACGAATATGGCTACACCTTC.

The chain links TRBV10-3 to TRBJ2-2, with 10 bases that match TRBD2. In germline, CDR1 is ENHRY, CDR2 SYGVKD. Germline trimming cut 6 bases from V and 2 bases from J; bases unmatched to any gene: 3. CDR3 length: 15 residues. CDR3 nucleotide sequence: TGTGCCATCAGGAGCGGGGGGGCCAACACCGGGGAGCTGTTTTTT. Amino acids: CAIRSGGANTGELFF.

The CDR3 region has the DNA TGTGCCAGCAGCGTAGAGAGGACAGGGACCTACAATGAGCAGTTCTTC. Protein: CASSVERTGTYNEQFF. The chain carries TRBV9 and TRBJ2-1; 8 bases are a match to TRBD1. V was clipped by 0 bases and J by 2 bases; unmatched bases: 4. CDR1 is SGDLS, CDR2 YYNGEE, per germline. This CDR3 is 16 amino acids long.

Of note for this clone: Relative to the germline gene, one junction end is altered; a read error may explain this. The gene calls are TRBV10-3 and TRBJ2-4; maybe TRBD2 (6 bases). Germline CDR1 reads ENHRY; CDR2 reads SYGVKD. The CDR3 covers 12 residues. CDR3 region: CAVGGAKNIQCF. The CDR3 bases are TGTGCCGTGGGGGGAGCCAAAAACATTCAGTGCTTC.

This clone is a singleton in its sample. The V call is TRBV2, the J call TRBJ1-4; possible D gene TRBD1, 6 bases. Germline V gene data show CDR1 as SNHLY and CDR2 as FYNNEI. The germline V and J ends were trimmed by 5 bases and 5 bases, with 9 bases remaining between them. CDR3 size: 13 residues. CDR3 loop: CASSWGTNEKLFF. The CDR3 DNA is TGTGCCAGCAGTTGGGGGACAAATGAAAAACTGTTTTTT.

This sequence joins TRBV6-4 and TRBJ1-1; D gene uncertain. Germline values: CDR1 MRHNA, CDR2 SNTAGT. The CDR3 contains 13 residues. Trimming stripped 2 bases from V and 0 bases from J, with 4 bases between. In DNA, the CDR3 is TGTGCCAGCAGTGACGAGGTGAACACTGAAGCTTTCTTT. It is translated as CASSDEVNTEAFF.

The chain couples TRBV4-3 to TRBJ2-7; 7 bases are a match to TRBD1. Germline CDR1 is LGHNA and CDR2 is YSLEER. With V trimmed by 2 bases and J by 2 bases, 6 bases remained unmatched. The CDR3 totals 15 residues. CDR3 DNA: TGCGCCAGCAGCCAATCCAGGACAGGTCCCTACGAGCAGTACTTC. It yields the protein CASSQSRTGPYEQYF.

The rearrangement links TRBV6-6 to TRBJ2-5; 7 bases match TRBD1. The CDR3 loop spans 14 amino acids. Per the germline V gene, CDR1 is MNHNY and CDR2 is SVGAGI (reference sequence). The V segment lost 5 bases and the J segment 2 bases; nucleotides outside the gene matches: 5. This CDR3 is CASSPGTVQETQYF. The CDR3 DNA reads as TGTGCCAGCAGTCCAGGGACAGTTCAAGAGACCCAGTACTTC.

This clone has only a few counts. J is TRBJ2-3 and V is TRBV7-9; 7 bases are shared with TRBD1. Germline values: CDR1 SEHNR, CDR2 FQNEAQ (reference sequence). Unmatched junction bases numbered 7, after V lost 4 bases and J lost 0 bases. This CDR3 is built from 16 residues. CDR3 sequence (DNA): TGTGCCAGCAGCTCCTACAGGGGCGGTAGCACAGATACGCAGTATTTT. It specifies CASSSYRGGSTDTQYF.

The chain joins TRBV25-1 to TRBJ2-5, with 9 bases identical to TRBD1. The DNA matches TRBJ2-7 better at its end, which makes the J call doubtful. Germline CDR1 is MGHDK and CDR2 is SYGVNS. The CDR3 totals 17 residues. The CDR3 DNA reads TGTGCCAGCAGTGAATGGAGAGGGACAGGGAGTCCCTACGAGCAGTACTTC. Translating it yields CASSEWRGTGSPYEQYF.

This clone was counted a few times. The chain uses TRBV18 and TRBJ1-1, with 8 bases that match TRBD1. Trimming at V came to 1 base and at J to 7 bases, leaving 8 bases not matched to a gene. CDR1 is KGHSH and CDR2 is LQKENI in the germline V gene. The CDR3 length is 15 residues. The CDR3: CASSPRDRLTLEAFF. The CDR3, as DNA: TGTGCCAGCTCACCACGGGACAGGTTGACTCTTGAAGCTTTCTTT. The entire variable domain, with the rest obtained from reference TRBV18 and TRBJ1-1, is as follows: NAGVMQNPRHLVRRRGQEARLRCSPMKGHSHVYWYRQLPEEGLKFMVYLQKENIIDESGMPKERFSAEFPKEGPSILRIQQVVRGDSAAYFCASSPRDRLTLEAFFGQGTRLTVV.

V gene TRBV11-2 combines with J gene TRBJ2-2; 7 bases line up with TRBD2. Per germline, CDR1 SGHAT and CDR2 FQNNGV. CDR3 length equals 15 residues. V lost 2 bases and J lost 4; bases outside the gene matches: 4. CDR3 protein: CASSLRGVSTGELFF. In DNA form, the CDR3 reads TGTGCCAGCAGCTTACGGGGGGTTAGCACCGGGGAGCTGTTTTTT.

CDR3 coding DNA: TGTGCCAGCAGCTCCTATCAGGGGTGGGCGAGCAATCAGCCCCAGCATTTT. Translation gives CASSSYQGWASNQPQHF. The rearrangement joins TRBV7-2 to TRBJ1-5; D might be TRBD1 (6 bases). Germline V gene data show CDR1 as SGHTA and CDR2 as FQGNSA. Trimming cost V 4 bases and J 1 base, with 17 bases left between them. CDR3 length: 17 residues.

The chain combines TRBV5-1 with TRBJ2-3; 12 positions agree with TRBD2. The CDR3 runs 16 residues. CDR1 is SGHRS, CDR2 YFSETQ, per germline. The V and J ends lost 5 bases and 2 bases, in that order; junction bases with no gene match: 6. This CDR3 is CASSLRLAGDTDTQYF. CDR3 coding DNA: TGCGCCAGCAGTTTGAGACTAGCGGGGGACACAGATACGCAGTATTTT.

The chain combines TRBV18 with TRBJ1-1, with D unresolved. Germline V lookup: CDR1 KGHSH, CDR2 LQKENI. Between the trimmed V and J ends, which lost 2 bases and 1 base, there was a span of 8 bases. CDR3 size: 14 residues. CDR3 DNA: TGTGCCAGCTCACCAACTAGAGCGAACACTGAAGCTTTCTTT. Translation gives CASSPTRANTEAFF.